These 5 T cell receptor beta chains share one sample of origin, sequenced in a study of cytomegalovirus exposure and HLA in healthy donors. Use of 60 Vbeta and 13 Jbeta primers characterized the PCR. Repertoires were generated with immunoSEQ multiplex PCR, while TCRdb's copy carries only in-frame clones and drops some. The table lists roughly 150,000 clones, roughly 84% of them singletons, with 2.5% in the top ten. The sequenced sample consisted of PBMCs. These receptors all stem from a boy younger than 10 in good health and CMV-seronegative.

This chain connects TRBV5-1 to TRBJ2-1, with 12 bases that match TRBD2. Per germline, CDR1 SGHRS and CDR2 YFSETQ. The junction had 3 bases not matched to a gene; V was cut back by 3 bases and J by 5 bases. The CDR3 spans 15 residues. This CDR3 reads CASSWRLAGDNEQFF. The DNA of the CDR3 is TGCGCCAGCAGCTGGAGACTAGCGGGAGACAATGAGCAGTTCTTC.

This clone came up a few times. The V call is TRBV19, the J call TRBJ1-2, with a weak D call TRBD1 (6 bases). This CDR3 region has 12 residues. Germline-derived CDR1 and CDR2 are LNHDA and SQIVND (reference sequence). V was trimmed by 4 bases and J by 4 bases, leaving 7 bases between them. CDR3 loop: CASSRTAYGYTF. As DNA, the CDR3 is TGTGCCAGTAGTAGGACAGCCTATGGCTACACCTTC.

This clone was seen only once. The chain has TRBV2 and TRBJ1-6; possibly TRBD1 for D (6 bases). Trimming took off 4 bases at V and 5 bases at J, with 18 bases between the two ends. CDR3 size: 17 residues. Germline V gives CDR1 SNHLY, CDR2 FYNNEI. CDR3 amino acids: CASSAGTRFPDNSPLHF. In DNA, the CDR3 is TGTGCCAGCAGTGCCGGGACACGCTTTCCCGATAATTCACCCCTCCACTTT.

The rearrangement links TRBV9 to TRBJ2-3, with D unresolved. Germline loops: CDR1 SGDLS, CDR2 YYNGEE. The CDR3 is 15 amino acids. The ends were cut back, 4 bases at V and 1 base at J, with 13 bases in the middle. The CDR3 bases are TGTGCCAGCAGCCCCTACGGGTTGGGCACAGATACGCAGTATTTT. It is translated as CASSPYGLGTDTQYF.

A note on this clone: The junction departs from the called germline gene at one end, perhaps through a read error. This chain joins TRBV7-9 and TRBJ1-6, with unresolved D. CDR3 length equals 14 residues. In germline, CDR1 is SEHNR, CDR2 FQNEAQ (reference sequence). CDR3: CSSGLWGNNSPLHF. CDR3 DNA sequence: TGTTCCAGCGGACTGTGGGGTAATAATTCACCCCTCCACTTT.